This T cell receptor (beta chain) was sequenced during a study of early T cells in non-severe SARS-CoV-2 infection. Ten or more counts support this clonotype. The TCR library protocol was used to attach unique molecular identifiers. These identifiers were attached to individual cDNA molecules. MiXCR was run by TCRdb on the 5' RACE reads, yielding one entry per CDR3 protein. The sample includes about 30,000 distinct CDR3 sequences, roughly 7.2% seen only once; the top ten take over 35%. The CDR3 has 14 amino acids. V was pared by 4 bases and J by 10 bases, with 4 bases of the junction left unmatched. Germline-derived CDR1 and CDR2 are LGHDT and YNNKEL (reference sequence).

The sequencing input was whole blood. The origin of this receptor is an adult who was a healthcare worker with PCR-confirmed SARS-CoV-2 infection or an uninfected control (not recorded which). This chain links TRBV3-1 with TRBJ1-6; 10 bases match TRBD1. CDR3 DNA sequence: TGTGCCAGCAGCCTAGGACAGGGGGGCTCACCCCTCCACTTT. This sequence encodes CASSLGQGGSPLHF.